Listed below are T cell receptor beta chains from one sample, sequenced in a study of T cells in Graves' hyperthyroidism and ophthalmopathy. Each CDR3 protein is one row after TCRdb ran MiXCR on the multiplex PCR reads. There are 750,000 to 900,000 distinct CDR3 sequences in the sample; 35% to 45% occur only once, and about 9% lies in the top ten. Material: blood. These receptors all stem from a man aged 18 to 30 with Graves' hyperthyroidism. The CDR3 runs from the conserved cysteine through the conserved F or W. A D gene is named only where the DNA matches it firmly. Expanded clones get a size class; other rows say once, few or many, or leave the size out.

DNA: TGTGCCAGCAGCGCTCAGGGGTTGGATCAGCCCCAGCATTTT; CDR3: CASSAQGLDQPQHF; size: NA; D: NA; V: TRBV9; J: TRBJ1-5
DNA: TGCGCCAGCAGCCAAGAGGAGGGTTTCTACGAGCAGTACTTC; CDR3: CASSQEEGFYEQYF; size: NA; D: NA; V: TRBV4-3; J: TRBJ2-7
DNA: TGTGCCAGCAGCCCGTGGGGCAGGGAAGAGACCCAGTACTTC; CDR3: CASSPWGREETQYF; size: few; D: NA; V: TRBV7-9; J: TRBJ2-5
DNA: TGCGCCAGCAGCTTGGACGGGGAAATAGCGCAGTACTTC; CDR3: CASSLDGEIAQYF; size: NA; D: NA; V: TRBV5-1; J: TRBJ2-7
DNA: TGTGCCAGCAAACCCGTCGGACCTTACGAGCAGTACTTC; CDR3: CASKPVGPYEQYF; size: many; D: NA; V: TRBV7-9; J: TRBJ2-7
DNA: TGTGCCAGCACCAGAAGGCCGGGGGGCAAGAACACCGGGGAGCTGTTTTTT; CDR3: CASTRRPGGKNTGELFF; size: NA; D: NA; V: TRBV9; J: TRBJ2-2
DNA: TGTGCCAGCAGTTTCACCGCGGAGACCCAGTACTTC; CDR3: CASSFTAETQYF; size: few; D: NA; V: TRBV9; J: TRBJ2-5
DNA: TGTGCCAGTAGTTCTGGACTAGCGGTAATAAGGCAGTATTTT; CDR3: CASSSGLAVIRQYF; size: few; D: TRBD2; V: TRBV19; J: TRBJ2-3
DNA: TGTGCCAGCAGTTTGGACAGGGTATTGGCCTACGAGCAGTACTTC; CDR3: CASSLDRVLAYEQYF; size: NA; D: TRBD1; V: TRBV12-3/TRBV12-4; J: TRBJ2-7
DNA: TGTGCCAGCAGTTTAGACGGAGGGGGTAATTCACCCCTCCACTTT; CDR3: CASSLDGGGNSPLHF; size: few; D: NA; V: TRBV12-3/TRBV12-4; J: TRBJ1-6
DNA: TGTGCCAGCACCTACAACTCCAGGGGCCACACCGGGGAGCTGTTTTTT; CDR3: CASTYNSRGHTGELFF; size: NA; D: NA; V: TRBV13; J: TRBJ2-2
DNA: TGTGCCAGCAGCCATCAAGCGGAGACCCAGTACTTC; CDR3: CASSHQAETQYF; size: NA; D: NA; V: TRBV3-1; J: TRBJ2-5
DNA: TGCGCCAGCAGCACCTTGACACCGAGCACTGAAGCTTTCTTT; CDR3: CASSTLTPSTEAFF; size: many; D: NA; V: TRBV5-1; J: TRBJ1-1
DNA: TGTGCCAGCGTTGCGCAGCTCATGAACACTGAAGCTTTCTTT; CDR3: CASVAQLMNTEAFF; size: NA; D: NA; V: TRBV9; J: TRBJ1-1
DNA: TGCAGTGCTACCCCCCTCTCCGGGAGGTGGACCGGGGAGCTGTTTTTT; CDR3: CSATPLSGRWTGELFF; size: NA; D: TRBD2; V: TRBV20-1; J: TRBJ2-2
DNA: TGTGCCAGCTCACCGGAGGATCAAGGTTCACCCCTCCACTTT; CDR3: CASSPEDQGSPLHF; size: NA; D: NA; V: TRBV9; J: TRBJ1-6
DNA: TGTGCCAGCAGTATCGGGACTACGAGGGCCCAAGGGGAGGAGACCCAGTACTTC; CDR3: CASSIGTTRAQGEETQYF; size: once; D: TRBD2; V: TRBV12-3/TRBV12-4; J: TRBJ2-5
DNA: TGTGCCAGCAGACCGGGACACCCGAACACTGAAGCTTTCTTT; CDR3: CASRPGHPNTEAFF; size: NA; D: NA; V: TRBV7-4; J: TRBJ1-1
DNA: TGCAGCGTTGGACTAAAGAACACCGGGGAGCTGTTTTTT; CDR3: CSVGLKNTGELFF; size: many; D: NA; V: TRBV29-1; J: TRBJ2-2
DNA: TGTGCCAGCAGTTACGATAGAACCTACGAGCAGTACTTC; CDR3: CASSYDRTYEQYF; size: NA; D: NA; V: TRBV6-6; J: TRBJ2-7
DNA: TGTGCCAGCAGCTCTGTTCTTGGGCTCGTACCCCTCCACTTT; CDR3: CASSSVLGLVPLHF; size: many; D: NA; V: TRBV7-2; J: TRBJ1-6
DNA: TGTGCCAGCAGCTTTGTGGACAGGCATTCCTACGAGCAGTACTTC; CDR3: CASSFVDRHSYEQYF; size: NA; D: TRBD1; V: TRBV7-9; J: TRBJ2-7
DNA: TGTGCCAGCAGCTCGACCGCCCGGGGCCGGAACACTGAAGCTTTCTTT; CDR3: CASSSTARGRNTEAFF; size: NA; D: NA; V: TRBV7-9; J: TRBJ1-1
DNA: TGCAGCGTTGTAACACTCAATAACTATGGCTACACCTTC; CDR3: CSVVTLNNYGYTF; size: many; D: NA; V: TRBV29-1; J: TRBJ1-2
DNA: TGCGCCAGCAGCCAAGGGGGGGTGATTAACACTGAAGCTTTCTTT; CDR3: CASSQGGVINTEAFF; size: NA; D: NA; V: TRBV4-1; J: TRBJ1-1
DNA: TGTGCCAGCAGGCAACACACCGGGGAGCTGTTTTTT; CDR3: CASRQHTGELFF; size: many; D: NA; V: TRBV2; J: TRBJ2-2
DNA: TGCAGCGTTGAAGTTAGGACAGTCTACGAGCAGTACTTC; CDR3: CSVEVRTVYEQYF; size: NA; D: NA; V: TRBV29-1; J: TRBJ2-7
DNA: TGTGCCAGCAGCCAAAGGATCAACGAGGCGAGATTCCAAGAGACCCAGTACTTC; CDR3: CASSQRINEARFQETQYF; size: NA; D: NA; V: TRBV7-2; J: TRBJ2-5
DNA: TGTGCCATCAGTAACTACAGGGATCGAGAGACCCAGTACTTC; CDR3: CAISNYRDRETQYF; size: NA; D: NA; V: TRBV10-3; J: TRBJ2-5
DNA: TGTGCCAGCAGCCTCCCCCCTAGGGGGGTAACCTACGAGCAGTACTTC; CDR3: CASSLPPRGVTYEQYF; size: once; D: NA; V: TRBV7-8; J: TRBJ2-7
DNA: TGTGCCAGCATACCGGGACAGGGCACCGGGGAGCTGTTTTTT; CDR3: CASIPGQGTGELFF; size: many; D: TRBD1; V: TRBV7-9; J: TRBJ2-2